This T cell receptor (beta chain) was sequenced for a study of T cells after yellow fever vaccination (dated by TCRdb to the late 2010s). General notes on the study: Libraries from fractions with low cell numbers were prepared with the SMART-Seq v4 Ultra Low Input RNA kit. To follow T-cell clones before and after both primary and booster YFV17D yellow fever vaccination, bulk TCR alpha and beta repertoires underwent longitudinal sequencing. Two healthy male donors made up the cohort, one aged 18 to 29 years and the other aged 30 to 39 years. Blood was collected at multiple timepoints before and after primary and secondary immunization, and bulk PBMC replicates and cell subsets were isolated. Study-level results and caveats: The secondary T-cell response was found to be weaker but faster than the primary response, with a peak reached on day 5 rather than on day 15. Most clones expanded after primary vaccination (roughly 96% of CD4 and about 85% of CD8) were re-detected after the booster, suggesting that broad memory maintenance occurred. A small fraction of clonotypes showed up in both the CD4 and CD8 compartments, probably as a result of convergent recombination. FACS-sorted repertoires could contain abundant contaminating clonotypes from the bulk population, so computational filtering was required. Because the study included only a couple of donors, the extent to which the findings can be generalized is limited.

For this chain, trimming is 3 bases at the V end and 9 bases at the J end, and the number of junction bases without a gene match is 10. CDR1 and CDR2 were assigned from the germline V gene as SGHTA and FQGNSA. The CDR3 starts with the cysteine, ends with the phenylalanine, and has 16 residues. CDR3 DNA only is kept here, 48 bases in frame from base 1. The treatment or condition label, read with the paper, signifies: live attenuated yellow fever vaccine strain. At every blood-draw timepoint, two biological replicates of bulk PBMCs were collected. PBMCs were isolated from peripheral blood using a standard Ficoll-Paque protocol. TriZol was used to extract RNA from bulk PBMCs, from CD4 and CD8 fractions, and from dextramer-positive and dextramer-negative fractions. Of note for this clonotype: Its antigen target is currently unknown. Qualities for individual bases were not recorded, and no much larger clone is one base off.

TCR cDNA was synthesized by 5'RACE template switching, through which a universal primer site and unique molecular identifiers were introduced. Priming for cDNA synthesis came from both the TCR alpha and TCR beta constant segments. Libraries were amplified in two PCR steps, with sample barcodes and sequencing adapters added in the second step. Sequencing of libraries was done on Illumina HiSeq 2500 (2x100 bp) or NovaSeq (2x150 bp). As for the authors' bioinformatics: MIGEC was used to demultiplex reads and collapse the reads into UMI consensus sequences, and MiXCR was used for V(D)J alignment. Vaccine-responding clonotypes were identified with edgeR using replicate PBMC samples, with FDR below 0.01 and a log2 fold change above 5 up to day 15 being required. CD4 or CD8 identity was assigned to each bulk clonotype according to whether the clonotype was present at higher abundance in the sequenced CD4 repertoire or the sequenced CD8 repertoire. The public sequencing data were trimmed at Q25 with fastp and processed into clonotypes with MiXCR by TCRdb, which kept only in-frame beta chains. Each entry is one CDR3 protein sequence, shown with its most common DNA and genes. The V and J calls shown here were made by TCRdb, not taken from the authors' results. The sample table records around 600,000 distinct CDR3 sequences; about 12% of these occur just once. Under 15% of the sample is held by the ten biggest clonotypes.

Material: PBMCs, obtained on the day of the yellow fever booster vaccination. The chain joins TRBV7-2 to TRBJ2-1; 11 bases in between match TRBD2. This receptor was obtained from a man aged 30 to 39 who received the YFV17D yellow fever vaccine. The nucleotide sequence reads TGTGCCAGCAGCTTGACTAGCGGGATTCTGTATGCTGAGCAGTTCTTC. The translation is CASSLTSGILYAEQFF.